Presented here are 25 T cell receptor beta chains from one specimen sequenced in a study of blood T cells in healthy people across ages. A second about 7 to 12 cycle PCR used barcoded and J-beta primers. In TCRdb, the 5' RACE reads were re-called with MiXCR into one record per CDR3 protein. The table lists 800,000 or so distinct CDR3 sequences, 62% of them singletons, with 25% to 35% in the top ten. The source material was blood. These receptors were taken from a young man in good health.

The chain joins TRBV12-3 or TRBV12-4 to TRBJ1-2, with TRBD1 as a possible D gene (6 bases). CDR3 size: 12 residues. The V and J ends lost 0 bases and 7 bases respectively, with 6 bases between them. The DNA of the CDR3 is TGTGCCAGCAGTTTAGCAGGGGGTGGCTACACCTTC. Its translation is CASSLAGGGYTF.

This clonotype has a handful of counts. The CDR3 loop reads CSVHQREGDTQYF. In DNA form, the CDR3 reads TGCAGCGTCCACCAAAGGGAAGGAGATACGCAGTATTTT. The chain recombines TRBV29-1 with TRBJ2-3, with D hard to call. Between the trimmed V and J ends, which lost 6 bases and 5 bases, there was a span of 15 bases. This CDR3 is 13 amino acids long. Germline V gene sequence: CDR1 SQVTM, CDR2 ANQGSEA.

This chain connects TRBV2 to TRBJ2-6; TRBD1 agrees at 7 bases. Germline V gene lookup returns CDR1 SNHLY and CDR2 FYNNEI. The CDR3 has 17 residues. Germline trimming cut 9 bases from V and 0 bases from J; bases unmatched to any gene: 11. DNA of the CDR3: TGTGCCAGGGATAGGAGACAGGGTTCCTCTGGGGCCAACGTCCTGACTTTC. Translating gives CARDRRQGSSGANVLTF.

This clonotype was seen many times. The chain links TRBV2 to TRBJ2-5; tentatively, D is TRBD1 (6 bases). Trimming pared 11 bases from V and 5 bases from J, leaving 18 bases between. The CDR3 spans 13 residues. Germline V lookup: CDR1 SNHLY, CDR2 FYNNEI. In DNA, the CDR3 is TGTGCCGGTAACAGGGATGAGGTTGAGACCCAGTACTTC. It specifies CAGNRDEVETQYF. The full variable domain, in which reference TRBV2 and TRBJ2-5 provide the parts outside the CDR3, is EPEVTQTPSHQVTQMGQEVILRCVPISNHLYFYWYRQILGQKVEFLVSFYNNEISEKSEIFDDQFSVERPDGSNFTLKIRSTKLEDSAMYFCAGNRDEVETQYFGPGTRLLVL.

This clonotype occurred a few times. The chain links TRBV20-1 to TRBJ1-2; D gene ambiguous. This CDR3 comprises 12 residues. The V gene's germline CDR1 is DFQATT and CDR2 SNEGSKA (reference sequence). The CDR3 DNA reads TGCAGCCTTCGTAACTCTAACTATGGCTACACCTTC. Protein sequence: CSLRNSNYGYTF.

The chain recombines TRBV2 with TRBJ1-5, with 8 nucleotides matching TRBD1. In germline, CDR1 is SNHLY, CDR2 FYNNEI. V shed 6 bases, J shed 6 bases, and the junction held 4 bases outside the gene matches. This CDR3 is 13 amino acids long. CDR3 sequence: CASRDRAGQPQHF. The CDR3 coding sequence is TGTGCCAGCAGGGACAGGGCCGGTCAGCCCCAGCATTTT.

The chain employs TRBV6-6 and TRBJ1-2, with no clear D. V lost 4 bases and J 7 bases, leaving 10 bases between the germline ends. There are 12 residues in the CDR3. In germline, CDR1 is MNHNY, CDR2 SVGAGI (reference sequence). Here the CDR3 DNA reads TGTGCCAGCAGTTTAACTACTGGTGGCTACACCTTC. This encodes CASSLTTGGYTF.

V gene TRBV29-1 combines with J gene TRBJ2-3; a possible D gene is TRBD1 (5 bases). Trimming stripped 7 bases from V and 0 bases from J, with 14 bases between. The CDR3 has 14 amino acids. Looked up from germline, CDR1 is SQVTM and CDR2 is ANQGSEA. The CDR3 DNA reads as TGCAGCGCTGGAATGGCAGGGAGCACAGATACGCAGTATTTT. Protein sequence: CSAGMAGSTDTQYF.

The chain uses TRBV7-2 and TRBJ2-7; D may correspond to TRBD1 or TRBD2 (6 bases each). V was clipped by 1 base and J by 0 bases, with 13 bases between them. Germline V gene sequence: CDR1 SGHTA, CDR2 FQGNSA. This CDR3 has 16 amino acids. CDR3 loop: CASSLGGGRLSYEQYF. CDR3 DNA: TGTGCCAGCAGCTTAGGTGGGGGGCGCCTCTCCTACGAGCAGTACTTC. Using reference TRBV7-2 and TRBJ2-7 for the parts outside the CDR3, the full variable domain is GAGVSQSPSNKVTEKGKDVELRCDPISGHTALYWYRQSLGQGLEFLIYFQGNSAPDKSGLPSDRFSAERTGGSVSTLTIQRTQQEDSAVYLCASSLGGGRLSYEQYFGPGTRLTVT.

The CDR3 DNA reads TGTGCCAGCAAGATGAGGACAGGGGCCCCCGGGGAGCTGTTTTTT. Translated, it gives CASKMRTGAPGELFF. The chain joins TRBV6-1 to TRBJ2-2; 9 bases line up with TRBD1. CDR1 is MNHNS, CDR2 SASEGT, per germline. This CDR3 has 15 amino acids. The V gene end was trimmed by 7 bases and the J gene end by 6 bases; junction bases not matched to a gene: 9.

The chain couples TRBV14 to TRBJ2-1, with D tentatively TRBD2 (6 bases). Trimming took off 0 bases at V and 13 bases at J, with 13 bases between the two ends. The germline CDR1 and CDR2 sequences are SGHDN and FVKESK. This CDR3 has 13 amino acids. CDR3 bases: TGTGCCAGCAGCCAAGATAGGGGACTCCGACAGTTCTTC. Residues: CASSQDRGLRQFF.

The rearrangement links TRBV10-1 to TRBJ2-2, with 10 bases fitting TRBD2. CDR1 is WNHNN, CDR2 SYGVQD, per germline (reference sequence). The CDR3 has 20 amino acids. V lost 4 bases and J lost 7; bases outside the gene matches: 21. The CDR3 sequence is CASSGLGAASGGSADGELFF. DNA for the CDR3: TGCGCCAGCAGTGGATTGGGGGCGGCTAGCGGGGGCTCTGCTGACGGGGAGCTGTTTTTT.

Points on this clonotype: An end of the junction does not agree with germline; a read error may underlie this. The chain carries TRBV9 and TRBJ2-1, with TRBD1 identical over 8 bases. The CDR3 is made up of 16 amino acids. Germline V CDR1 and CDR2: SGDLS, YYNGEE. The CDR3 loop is CASSVETGVSYNGQFF. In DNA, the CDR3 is TGTGCCAGCAGCGTCGAGACAGGGGTCTCCTACAATGGGCAGTTCTTC.

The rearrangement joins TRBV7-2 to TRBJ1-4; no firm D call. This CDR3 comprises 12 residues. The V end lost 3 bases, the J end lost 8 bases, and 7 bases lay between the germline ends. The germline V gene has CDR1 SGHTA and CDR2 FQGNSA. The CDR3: CASSFREEKLFF. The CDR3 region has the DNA TGTGCCAGCAGCTTTCGGGAGGAAAAACTGTTTTTT.

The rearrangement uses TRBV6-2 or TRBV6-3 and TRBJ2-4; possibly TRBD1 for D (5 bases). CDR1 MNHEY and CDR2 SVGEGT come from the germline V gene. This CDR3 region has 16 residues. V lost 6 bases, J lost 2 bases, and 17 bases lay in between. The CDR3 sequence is CASSRRQSVTKNIQYF. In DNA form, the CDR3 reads TGTGCCAGCAGCCGTCGACAGTCTGTTACCAAAAACATTCAGTACTTC.

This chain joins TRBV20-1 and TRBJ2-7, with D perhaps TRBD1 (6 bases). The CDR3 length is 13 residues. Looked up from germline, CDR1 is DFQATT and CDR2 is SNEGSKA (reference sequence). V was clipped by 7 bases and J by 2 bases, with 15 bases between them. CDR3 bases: TGCAGTGTGGCCCAAGGACAGACCTACGAGCAGTACTTC. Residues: CSVAQGQTYEQYF.

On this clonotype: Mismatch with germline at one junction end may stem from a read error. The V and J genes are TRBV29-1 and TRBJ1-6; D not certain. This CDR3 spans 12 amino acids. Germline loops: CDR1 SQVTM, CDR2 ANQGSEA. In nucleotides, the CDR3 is TGCGGCGTTCGGTCCGGGAATTCACCCCTCCACTTT. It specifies CGVRSGNSPLHF.

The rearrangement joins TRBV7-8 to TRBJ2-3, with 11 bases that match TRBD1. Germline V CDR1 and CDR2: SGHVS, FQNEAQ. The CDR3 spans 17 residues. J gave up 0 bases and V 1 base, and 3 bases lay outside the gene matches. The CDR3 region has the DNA TGTGCCAGCAGCTTAGTCAGGGACAGGGGGAGCACAGATACGCAGTATTTT. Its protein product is CASSLVRDRGSTDTQYF.

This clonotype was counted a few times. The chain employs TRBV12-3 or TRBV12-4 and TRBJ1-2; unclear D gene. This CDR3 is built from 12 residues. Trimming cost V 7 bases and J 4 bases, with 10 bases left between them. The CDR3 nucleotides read TGTGCCAGCACGAACGGGTTCTATGGCTACACCTTC. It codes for CASTNGFYGYTF.

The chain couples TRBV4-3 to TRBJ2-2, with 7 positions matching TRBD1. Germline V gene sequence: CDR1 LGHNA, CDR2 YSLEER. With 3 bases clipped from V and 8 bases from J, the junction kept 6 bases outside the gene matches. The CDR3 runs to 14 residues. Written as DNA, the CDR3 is TGCGCCAGCAGCCACCGTCAGGGGGTGGGGGAGCTGTTTTTT. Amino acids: CASSHRQGVGELFF.

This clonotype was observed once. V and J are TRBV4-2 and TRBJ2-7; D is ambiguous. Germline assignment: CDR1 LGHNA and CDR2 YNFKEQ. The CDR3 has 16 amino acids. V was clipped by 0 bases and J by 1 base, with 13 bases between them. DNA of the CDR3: TGTGCCAGCAGCCAAGAATTCGGATTGTTGTCCTACGAGCAGTACTTC. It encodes CASSQEFGLLSYEQYF.

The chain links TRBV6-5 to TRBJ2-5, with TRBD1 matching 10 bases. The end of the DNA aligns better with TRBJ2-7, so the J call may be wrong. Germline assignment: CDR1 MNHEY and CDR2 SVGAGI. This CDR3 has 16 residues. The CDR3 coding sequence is TGTGCCAGCAGCACCCTACCGGGACAGGGGAGCTACGAGCAGTACTTC. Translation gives CASSTLPGQGSYEQYF.

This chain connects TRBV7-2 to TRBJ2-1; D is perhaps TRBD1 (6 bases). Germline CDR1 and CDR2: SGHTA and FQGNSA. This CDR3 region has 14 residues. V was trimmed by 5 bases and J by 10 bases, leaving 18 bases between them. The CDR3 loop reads CASSPGQTRGEQFF. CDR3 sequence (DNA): TGTGCCAGCAGCCCAGGACAGACTCGAGGGGAGCAGTTCTTC.

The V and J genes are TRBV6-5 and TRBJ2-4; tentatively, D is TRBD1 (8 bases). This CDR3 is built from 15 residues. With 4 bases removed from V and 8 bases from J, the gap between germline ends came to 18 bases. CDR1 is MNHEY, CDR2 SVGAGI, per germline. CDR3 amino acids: CASSSGGQGAHIQYF. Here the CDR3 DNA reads TGTGCCAGCAGTTCCGGGGGGCAGGGGGCTCACATTCAGTACTTC.

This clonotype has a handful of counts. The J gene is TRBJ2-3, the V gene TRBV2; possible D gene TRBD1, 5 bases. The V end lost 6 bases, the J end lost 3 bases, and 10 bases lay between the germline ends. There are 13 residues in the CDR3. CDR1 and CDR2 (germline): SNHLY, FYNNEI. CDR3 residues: CASRARATDTQYF. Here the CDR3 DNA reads TGTGCCAGCAGGGCCAGGGCGACAGATACGCAGTATTTT.